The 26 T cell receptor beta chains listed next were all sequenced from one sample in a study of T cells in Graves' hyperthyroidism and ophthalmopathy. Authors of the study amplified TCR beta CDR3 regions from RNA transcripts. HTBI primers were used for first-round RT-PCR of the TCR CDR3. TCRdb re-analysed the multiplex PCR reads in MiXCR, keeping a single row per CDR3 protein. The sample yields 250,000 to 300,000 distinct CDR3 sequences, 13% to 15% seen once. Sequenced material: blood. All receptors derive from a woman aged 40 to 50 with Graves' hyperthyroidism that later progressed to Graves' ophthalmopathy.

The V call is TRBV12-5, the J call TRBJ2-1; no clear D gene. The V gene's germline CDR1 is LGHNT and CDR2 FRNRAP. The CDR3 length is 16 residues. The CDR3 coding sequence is TGTTCTTGTGGTTTGGCCTCTACGAGCTCCTACAATGAGCAGTTCTTC. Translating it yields CSCGLASTSSYNEQFF.

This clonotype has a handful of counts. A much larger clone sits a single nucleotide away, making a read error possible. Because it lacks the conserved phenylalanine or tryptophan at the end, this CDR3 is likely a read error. The CDR3 region is CASSYSRPQGYSPLHL. CDR3 in DNA: TGTGCCAGCAGTTACTCGAGACCCCAGGGCTACTCACCCCTCCACCTT. This chain joins TRBV6-6 and TRBJ1-6; D perhaps matches TRBD1 (5 bases). This CDR3 region has 16 residues. The germline V gene has CDR1 MNHNY and CDR2 SVGAGI (reference sequence). V gave up 0 bases and J gave up 10 bases, with 16 bases separating them.

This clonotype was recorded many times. The chain's CDR3 is CSIAQGDTEAFF. DNA of the CDR3: TGCAGCATTGCCCAGGGAGACACTGAAGCTTTCTTT. The chain couples TRBV29-1 to TRBJ1-1; possible D gene TRBD1, 5 bases. The CDR3 contains 12 residues. The V gene's germline CDR1 is SQVTM and CDR2 ANQGSEA. The germline V and J ends were trimmed by 8 bases and 3 bases, with 13 bases remaining between them. The whole variable domain, filled in from reference TRBV29-1 and TRBJ1-1, reads SAVISQKPSRDICQRGTSLTIQCQVDSQVTMMFWYRQQPGQSLTLIATANQGSEATYESGFVIDKFPISRPNLTFSTLTVSNMSPEDSSIYLCSIAQGDTEAFFGQGTRLTVV.

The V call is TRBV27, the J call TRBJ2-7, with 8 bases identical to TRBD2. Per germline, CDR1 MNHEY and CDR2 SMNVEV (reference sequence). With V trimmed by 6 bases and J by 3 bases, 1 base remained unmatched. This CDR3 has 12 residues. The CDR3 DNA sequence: TGTGCCAGCAGGGGACTAGGCTACGAGCAGTACTTC. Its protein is CASRGLGYEQYF.

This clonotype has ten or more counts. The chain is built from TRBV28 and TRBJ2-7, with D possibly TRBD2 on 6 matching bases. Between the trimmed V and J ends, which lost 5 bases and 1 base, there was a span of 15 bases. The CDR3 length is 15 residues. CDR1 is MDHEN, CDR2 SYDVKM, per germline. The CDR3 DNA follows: TGTGCCAGCAGTGGCGGGAACTTGGGATCCTACGAGCAGTACTTC. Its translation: CASSGGNLGSYEQYF.

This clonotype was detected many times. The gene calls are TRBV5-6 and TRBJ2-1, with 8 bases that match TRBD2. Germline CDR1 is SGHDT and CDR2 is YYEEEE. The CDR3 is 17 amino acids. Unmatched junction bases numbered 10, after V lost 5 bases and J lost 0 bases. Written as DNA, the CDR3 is TGTGCCAGCAGTGGTACTAGCGGTGGTAGCTCCTACAATGAGCAGTTCTTC. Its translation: CASSGTSGGSSYNEQFF.

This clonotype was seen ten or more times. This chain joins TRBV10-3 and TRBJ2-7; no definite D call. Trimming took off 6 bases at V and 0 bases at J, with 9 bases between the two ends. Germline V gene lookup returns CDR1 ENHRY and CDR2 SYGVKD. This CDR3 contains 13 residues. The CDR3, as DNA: TGTGCCATCAGCCGAGGAAGCTCCTACGAGCAGTACTTC. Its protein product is CAISRGSSYEQYF.

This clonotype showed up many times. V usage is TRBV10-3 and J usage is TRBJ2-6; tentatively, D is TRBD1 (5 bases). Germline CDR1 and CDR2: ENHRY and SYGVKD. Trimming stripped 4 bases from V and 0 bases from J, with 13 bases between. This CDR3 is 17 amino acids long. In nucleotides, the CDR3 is TGTGCCATCAGTGGACAGAATGATTTCTCTGGGGCCAACGTCCTGACTTTC. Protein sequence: CAISGQNDFSGANVLTF.

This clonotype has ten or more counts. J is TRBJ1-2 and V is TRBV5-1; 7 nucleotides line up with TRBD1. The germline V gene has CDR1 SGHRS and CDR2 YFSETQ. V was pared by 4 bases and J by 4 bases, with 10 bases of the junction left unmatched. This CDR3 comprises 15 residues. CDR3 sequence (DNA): TGCGCCAGCAGCCTCAACAGGGGAATGGGCTATGGCTACACCTTC. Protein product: CASSLNRGMGYGYTF.

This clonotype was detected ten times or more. This CDR3 is CASSLSWTSGFEQYF. In DNA, the CDR3 is TGTGCCAGCAGTTTAAGTTGGACTAGCGGGTTTGAGCAGTACTTC. The chain has TRBV12-3 or TRBV12-4 and TRBJ2-7, with TRBD2 matching over 11 bases. The ends lost 2 bases at V and 7 bases at J; junction bases unmatched: 7. The CDR3 extends over 15 amino acids.

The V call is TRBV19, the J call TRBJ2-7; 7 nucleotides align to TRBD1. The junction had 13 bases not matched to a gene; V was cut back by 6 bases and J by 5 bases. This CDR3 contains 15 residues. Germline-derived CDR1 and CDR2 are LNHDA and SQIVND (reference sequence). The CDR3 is CASSPNRQGLDEQYF. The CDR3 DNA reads TGTGCCAGTAGCCCAAACAGACAGGGCCTAGACGAGCAGTACTTC. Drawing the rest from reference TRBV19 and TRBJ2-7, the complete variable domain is DGGITQSPKYLFRKEGQNVTLSCEQNLNHDAMYWYRQDPGQGLRLIYYSQIVNDFQKGDIAEGYSVSREKKESFPLTVTSAQKNPTAFYLCASSPNRQGLDEQYFGPGTRLTVT.

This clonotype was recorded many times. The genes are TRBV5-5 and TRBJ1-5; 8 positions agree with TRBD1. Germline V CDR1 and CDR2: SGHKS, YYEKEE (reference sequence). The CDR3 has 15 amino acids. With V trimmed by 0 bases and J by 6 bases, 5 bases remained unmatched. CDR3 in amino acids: CASSLDRGAAQPQHF. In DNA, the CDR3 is TGTGCCAGCAGCTTGGACAGGGGGGCGGCTCAGCCCCAGCATTTT.

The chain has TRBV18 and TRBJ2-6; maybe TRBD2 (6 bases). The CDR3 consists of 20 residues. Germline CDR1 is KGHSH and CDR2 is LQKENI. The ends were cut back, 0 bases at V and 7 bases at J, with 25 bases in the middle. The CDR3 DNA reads TGTGCCAGCTCACCACCGGGGGGATCTTACGAGACTAGTAACGCCAACGTCCTGACTTTC. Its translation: CASSPPGGSYETSNANVLTF.

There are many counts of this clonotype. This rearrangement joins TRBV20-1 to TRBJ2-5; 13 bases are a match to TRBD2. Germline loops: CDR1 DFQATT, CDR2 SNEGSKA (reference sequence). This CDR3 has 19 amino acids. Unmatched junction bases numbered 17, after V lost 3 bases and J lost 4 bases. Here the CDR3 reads CSARGTKLAGGPRGETQYF. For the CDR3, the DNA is TGCAGTGCTAGGGGGACGAAACTAGCGGGAGGGCCGCGGGGAGAGACCCAGTACTTC.

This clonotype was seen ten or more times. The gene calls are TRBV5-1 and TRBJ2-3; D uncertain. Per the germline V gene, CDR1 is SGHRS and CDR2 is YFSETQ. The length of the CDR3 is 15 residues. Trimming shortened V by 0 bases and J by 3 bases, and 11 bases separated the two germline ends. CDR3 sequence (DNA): TGCGCCAGCAGCTTGGGCTACTCGATGACAGATACGCAGTATTTT. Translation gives CASSLGYSMTDTQYF.

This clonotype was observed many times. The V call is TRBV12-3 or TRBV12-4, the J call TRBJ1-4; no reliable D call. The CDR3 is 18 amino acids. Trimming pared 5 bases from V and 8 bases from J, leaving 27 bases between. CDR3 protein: CASSPTMALRLEGEKLFF. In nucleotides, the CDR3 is TGTGCCAGCAGTCCCACGATGGCTCTTAGATTGGAAGGCGAAAAACTGTTTTTT.

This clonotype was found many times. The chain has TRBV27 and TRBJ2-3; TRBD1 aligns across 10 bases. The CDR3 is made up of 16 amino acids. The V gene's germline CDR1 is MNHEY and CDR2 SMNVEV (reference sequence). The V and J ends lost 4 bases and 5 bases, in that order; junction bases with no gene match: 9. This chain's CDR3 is CASSSPPGQGRDTQYF. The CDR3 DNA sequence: TGTGCCAGCAGTTCACCCCCGGGACAGGGGAGAGATACGCAGTATTTT.

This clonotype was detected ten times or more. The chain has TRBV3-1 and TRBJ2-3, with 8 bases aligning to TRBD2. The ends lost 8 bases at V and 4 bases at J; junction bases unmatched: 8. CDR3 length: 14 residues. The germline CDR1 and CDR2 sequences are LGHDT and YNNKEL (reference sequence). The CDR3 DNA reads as TGTGCCAGCCGACGAAGCGGGAGATCAGATACGCAGTATTTT. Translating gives CASRRSGRSDTQYF.

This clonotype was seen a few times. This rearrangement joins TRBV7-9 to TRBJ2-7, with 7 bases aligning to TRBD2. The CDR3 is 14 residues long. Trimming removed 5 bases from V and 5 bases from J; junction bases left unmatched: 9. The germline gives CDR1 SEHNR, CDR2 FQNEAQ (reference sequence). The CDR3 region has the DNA TGTGCCAGCAGCCCCCGCCCTAGCGGTAACGAGCAGTACTTC. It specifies CASSPRPSGNEQYF.

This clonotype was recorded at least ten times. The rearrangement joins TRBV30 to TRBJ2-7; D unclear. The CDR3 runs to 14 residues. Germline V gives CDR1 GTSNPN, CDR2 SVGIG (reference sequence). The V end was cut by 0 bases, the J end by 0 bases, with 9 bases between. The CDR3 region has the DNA TGTGCCTGGAGTGTAATTTACAACTCCTACGAGCAGTACTTC. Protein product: CAWSVIYNSYEQYF.

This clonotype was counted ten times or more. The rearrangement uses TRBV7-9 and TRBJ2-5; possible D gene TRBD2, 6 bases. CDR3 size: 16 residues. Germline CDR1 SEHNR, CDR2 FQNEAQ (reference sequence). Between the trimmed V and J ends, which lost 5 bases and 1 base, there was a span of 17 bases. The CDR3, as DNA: TGTGCCAGCAGCCTAGGCTTTAGCGGTCCCCAAGAGACCCAGTACTTC. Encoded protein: CASSLGFSGPQETQYF.

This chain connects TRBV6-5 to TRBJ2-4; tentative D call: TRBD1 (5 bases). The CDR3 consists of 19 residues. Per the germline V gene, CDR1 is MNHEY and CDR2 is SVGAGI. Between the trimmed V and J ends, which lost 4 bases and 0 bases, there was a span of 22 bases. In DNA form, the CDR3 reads TGTGCCAGCAGTTCTGAAAGGGGTCGGCTCAAACTAGCCAAAAACATTCAGTACTTC. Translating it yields CASSSERGRLKLAKNIQYF.

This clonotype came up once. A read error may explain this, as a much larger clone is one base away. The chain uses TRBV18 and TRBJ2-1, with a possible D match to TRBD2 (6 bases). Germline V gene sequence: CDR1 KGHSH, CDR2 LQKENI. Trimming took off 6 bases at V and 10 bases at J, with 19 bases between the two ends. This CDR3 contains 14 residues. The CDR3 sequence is CASSRGSASYEQFF. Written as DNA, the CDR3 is TGTGCCAGCTCCCGGGGGAGCGCCTCCTACGAGCAGTTCTTC.

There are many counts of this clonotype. This CDR3 reads CASSLAVGGNNEQFF. DNA for the CDR3: TGCGCCAGCAGCTTGGCGGTAGGAGGAAACAATGAGCAGTTCTTC. The chain recombines TRBV5-1 with TRBJ2-1; a weak D match, TRBD2 (5 bases). V lost 0 bases and J lost 5, with 12 bases in between. The CDR3 covers 15 residues. Per the germline V gene, CDR1 is SGHRS and CDR2 is YFSETQ.

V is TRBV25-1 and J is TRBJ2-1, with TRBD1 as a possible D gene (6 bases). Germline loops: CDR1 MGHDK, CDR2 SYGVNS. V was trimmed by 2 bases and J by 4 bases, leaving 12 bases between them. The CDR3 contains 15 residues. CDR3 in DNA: TGTGCCAGCAGTGAAGGCGACAGGCTATACAATGAGCAGTTCTTC. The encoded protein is CASSEGDRLYNEQFF.

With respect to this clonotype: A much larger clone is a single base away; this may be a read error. CDR3 sequence reads: CASSQGCEQYF. Written as DNA, the CDR3 is TGTGCCAGCAGCCAAGGTTGCGAGCAGTACTTC. The chain joins TRBV3-1 to TRBJ2-7; D gene uncertain. Germline V CDR1 and CDR2: LGHDT, YNNKEL (reference sequence). This CDR3 is 11 amino acids long. V lost 1 base and J 6 bases, leaving 4 bases between the germline ends.